Listed below are T cell receptor beta chains from one sample, sequenced in a study of Ad26.COV2.S vaccination and SARS-CoV-2 variants. Repertoires were generated with immunoSEQ multiplex PCR, while TCRdb's copy carries only in-frame clones and drops some. The data show a few hundred thousand clones, more than 75% seen once. The specimen was peripheral blood, collected in a trial of Ad26.COV2.S vaccine versus placebo. All receptors come from a person aged 18-65 years who received the Ad26.COV2.S COVID-19 vaccine or a placebo. Each CDR3 is given with its conserved first and last residue. The D gene is left open where the match is weak. The size entry is marked missing in some rows and otherwise reads once, few, many or a size class.

abundance,v_gene,d_gene,j_gene,CDR3nt,CDR3aa
NA,TRBV30,TRBD2,TRBJ2-2,TGTGCCACAAGCGGGGTCAACACCGGGGAGCTGTTTTTT,CATSGVNTGELFF
NA,TRBV6-5,TRBD2,TRBJ2-1,TGTGCCAGCAGTTTCAGCGGGGGGGGATACAATGAGCAGTTCTTC,CASSFSGGGYNEQFF
NA,TRBV5-6,NA,TRBJ2-6,TGTGCCAGCAGCTTTCTTTTCGGTTTTTCTGGGGCCAACGTCCTGACTTTC,CASSFLFGFSGANVLTF
NA,TRBV6-1,NA,TRBJ1-2,TGTGCCAGCAGTGAACCATCAGCCAACTATGGCTACACCTTC,CASSEPSANYGYTF
NA,TRBV28,NA,TRBJ2-7,TGTGCCAGCGGCTACGAGCAGTACTTC,CASGYEQYF
NA,TRBV16,NA,TRBJ1-5,TGTGCCAGCAGCCAACTCGGGCTTCAGCCCCAGCATTTT,CASSQLGLQPQHF
NA,TRBV30,NA,TRBJ2-3,TGTGCCTGGAGTGTACCCGGCGGGTACACAGATACGCAGTATTTT,CAWSVPGGYTDTQYF
NA,TRBV6-5,NA,TRBJ1-4,TGTGCCAGCAGTTACTCTCTGAATGAAAAACTGTTTTTT,CASSYSLNEKLFF
NA,TRBV2,NA,TRBJ2-2,TGTGCCAGCAGGGGACACGTGAACACCGGGGAGCTGTTTTTT,CASRGHVNTGELFF
NA,TRBV7-2,NA,TRBJ2-7,TGTGCCAGCAGCTTCGGGGTGGGAGACCTCGAGCAGTACTTC,CASSFGVGDLEQYF
NA,TRBV3-1/TRBV3-2,NA,TRBJ2-3,TGTGCCAGCAGCCAAATTCCGGGGGCCAGCACAGATACGCAGTATTTT,CASSQIPGASTDTQYF
NA,TRBV28,TRBD1,TRBJ2-4,TGTGCCAGCAGTTGGACAGGGGCCAAAAACATTCAGTACTTC,CASSWTGAKNIQYF
NA,TRBV6-5,NA,TRBJ2-5,TGTGCCAGCAGTCCGCAGGGAGGCGAGACCCAGTACTTC,CASSPQGGETQYF
NA,TRBV24-1,NA,TRBJ2-3,TGTGCCACCAGTGATTTGCTTGGGCTAGATACGCAGTATTTT,CATSDLLGLDTQYF
NA,TRBV7-2,TRBD2,TRBJ2-7,TGTGCCAGCAGCACCAGACTAGCGGGGGGGCAGGACGAGCAGTACTTC,CASSTRLAGGQDEQYF
once,TRBV24-1,NA,TRBJ1-1,TGTGCCACCAGTGGGGGACCATACACTGAAGCTTTCTTT,CATSGGPYTEAFF
NA,TRBV14,NA,TRBJ1-1,TGTGCCAGCAGCCCCCGTAGGGATGTGAACACTGAAGCTTTCTTT,CASSPRRDVNTEAFF
NA,TRBV5-1,NA,TRBJ1-2,TGCGCCAGCAGCTTGGGAGACTACGGTGGCTACACCTTC,CASSLGDYGGYTF
NA,TRBV28,NA,TRBJ1-1,TGTGCCAGCAGTCCCGGCAGGGTTTTGAACACTGAAGCTTTCTTT,CASSPGRVLNTEAFF
NA,TRBV5-4,NA,TRBJ1-1,TGTGCCAGCAGCTTGGTTGCGGGGGCGCTTGAAGCTTTCTTT,CASSLVAGALEAFF
NA,TRBV19,NA,TRBJ1-5,TGTGCCAGTAGCCCACAGGGAAATCAGCCCCAGCATTTT,CASSPQGNQPQHF
NA,TRBV3-1/TRBV3-2,TRBD1,TRBJ1-4,TGTGCCACAGGGGGCAATCGGCGTGAAAAACTGTTTTTT,CATGGNRREKLFF
NA,TRBV11-2,NA,TRBJ2-7,TGTGCCAGCAGCTTAGTCAGAGACGAGCAGTACTTC,CASSLVRDEQYF